This note documents a single T cell receptor (beta chain) sequence. The antigen is unknown. These data originate in a study of T-cell reconstitution after alpha-beta-depleted transplantation in children. Study results and caveats: By one year post-transplant, T-cell counts and diversity largely arose from T cells that were newly produced. The origin of alpha-beta T cells about two months after transplant was reportedly several hundred expanded graft clones. From surviving recipient T cells and thymic progenitors came the high day-60 TCRbeta diversity observed in some patients.

CDR3 length equals 14 residues. Germline CDR1 is SGHTA and CDR2 is FQGTGA. Trimming removed 4 bases at V and 2 bases at J, with 10 bases between. The TCRbeta library was prepared with unique molecular identifiers. TCRdb itself ran the PCR reads through MiXCR, one entry per CDR3 protein. Among fewer than 700,000 distinct CDR3 sequences listed, about an eighth were seen once. The J gene is TRBJ2-3, the V gene TRBV7-3; D gene uncertain. The sequence was collected from a male patient younger than 18 who had a stem cell transplant for acute myeloid leukemia, so the T cells may come from the graft donor. This specimen consisted of PBMCs, mostly from graft donor cells, obtained 360 days after TCRalphabeta/CD19-depleted stem cell transplant. In nucleotides, the CDR3 is TGTGCCAGCAGCTCTATAGGGCCCACAGATACGCAGTATTTT. As protein: CASSSIGPTDTQYF.